Listed here are 20 T cell receptor beta chains from one sample, sequenced in a study of tumor and adjacent non-tumor tissue in lung cancer. No cell sorting was done before RNA was extracted from the tissue. The library came from three nested PCR rounds adapted from ARM-PCR protocols. TCRdb fed the multiplex PCR reads into MiXCR, producing one record per CDR3 protein. The table lists 200,000 or so distinct CDR3 sequences, 70% to 75% of them singletons. What was sequenced was lung tumor tissue. Receptors originate from a man in his 60s with non-small cell lung cancer.

With regard to this clonotype: A much larger clone sits a single nucleotide away, making a read error possible. The chain employs TRBV11-2 and TRBJ2-5; 10 nucleotides line up with TRBD1. V shed 4 bases and J 5 bases; nucleotides not matched to a gene: 7. The CDR3 spans 15 residues. Germline V gene lookup returns CDR1 SGHAT and CDR2 FQNNGV. In nucleotides, the CDR3 is TGTGCCAGCAGCTACGGGACAGGGGAGCACGAGACCCAGTACTTC. Translated, it gives CASSYGTGEHETQYF.

This sequence joins TRBV6-7 and TRBJ2-7; no firm D call. TRBV6-7 is recorded as an ORF, its role being uncertain. CDR3 length equals 13 residues. Trimming stripped 11 bases from V and 3 bases from J, with 17 bases between. As DNA, the CDR3 is TGTGCCCGCCGCCTAAACCTCGTCTACGAGCAGTACTTC. Translation gives CARRLNLVYEQYF.

Only a few counts were recorded for this clonotype. The gene calls are TRBV6-1 and TRBJ1-1; a possible D gene is TRBD1 (5 bases). Trimming cost V 6 bases and J 0 bases, with 8 bases left between them. The CDR3 is made up of 13 amino acids. Germline V gene lookup returns CDR1 MNHNS and CDR2 SASEGT. The CDR3 spells CASRKGLNTEAFF. For the CDR3, the DNA is TGTGCCAGCAGGAAGGGGTTGAACACTGAAGCTTTCTTT.

As regards this clonotype: Compared with germline, one end of the junction differs, possibly owing to a read error. The chain joins TRBV4-1 to TRBJ1-6, with 7 bases matching TRBD1. Germline V gene sequence: CDR1 MGHRA, CDR2 YSYEKL. The CDR3 consists of 15 residues. The CDR3 sequence: CASSLVGGGGSPIHF. CDR3 nucleotides: TGCGCCAGCAGCCTAGTGGGAGGGGGCGGTTCACCCATCCACTTT.

Notes on this clonotype: One end of the junction is discordant with germline, which a read error may explain. The chain has TRBV6-2 or TRBV6-3 and TRBJ2-7; 11 bases are a match to TRBD2. The CDR3 consists of 18 residues. Germline V lookup: CDR1 MNHEY, CDR2 SVGEGT. This CDR3 reads CTSSQRPGLAAPSYKQYF. The CDR3 region has the DNA TGTACCAGCAGCCAGAGGCCGGGACTAGCGGCTCCCTCCTACAAGCAGTACTTC.

The chain carries TRBV11-3 and TRBJ2-7; D may be TRBD1 or TRBD2 (5 bases each). The CDR3 is 15 residues long. The V gene's germline CDR1 is SGHNT and CDR2 YENEEA. V gave up 5 bases and J gave up 7 bases, with 21 bases separating them. The CDR3 spells CASSIGESLRGEQYF. The CDR3, as DNA: TGTGCCAGCAGCATAGGGGAGAGCCTTCGAGGTGAGCAGTACTTC.

Worth noting for this clonotype: A much larger clone lies one base from this, so it may be a read error. The chain recombines TRBV20-1 with TRBJ1-4, with a weak D call TRBD1 (5 bases). Germline V gene sequence: CDR1 DFQATT, CDR2 SNEGSKA (reference sequence). The CDR3 length is 16 residues. Written as DNA, the CDR3 is TGCAATGCTAGCCGTACATACAGGACAACTAATGAAAAACTGTTTTTT. Protein: CNASRTYRTTNEKLFF.

As for this clonotype: The junction differs from germline at one of its ends, possibly a read error. The chain joins TRBV11-3 to TRBJ2-5; TRBD2 is a possible D gene (5 bases). Per the germline V gene, CDR1 is SGHNT and CDR2 is YENEEA. This CDR3 is built from 13 residues. DNA for the CDR3: TGTGCCAGCAACTTTACCGGGGAAGAGACCCAATACTTC. It codes for CASNFTGEETQYF.

In this sample, this clonotype turned up once. An end of the junction does not agree with germline; a read error may underlie this. The V call is TRBV10-1, the J call TRBJ2-2, with a possible D match to TRBD1 (6 bases). The CDR3 consists of 15 residues. Germline lookup yields CDR1 WNHNN and CDR2 SYGVQD (reference sequence). The CDR3 is CATSDEAGVTGELLF. The CDR3 bases are TGCGCCACCAGTGATGAGGCAGGGGTCACCGGGGAGCTGTTATTT.

On this clonotype: Germline is not matched at one junction end, which may reflect a read error. V gene TRBV6-2 or TRBV6-3 combines with J gene TRBJ2-5; TRBD1 is a possible D gene (5 bases). The CDR3 has 13 residues. Germline CDR1 reads MNHEY; CDR2 reads SVGEGT. CDR3 DNA sequence: TGTGTCAGCAGTTACACAACCCAGGGGACCCAGTACTTC. Translation: CVSSYTTQGTQYF.

This clonotype was observed many times. The V call is TRBV20-1, the J call TRBJ1-1, with TRBD1 matching 7 bases. In germline, CDR1 is DFQATT, CDR2 SNEGSKA (reference sequence). This CDR3 region has 15 residues. The V and J ends lost 0 bases and 2 bases, in that order; junction bases with no gene match: 6. CDR3 nucleotides: TGCAGTGCTAGAGACTTTAGACAGGGTAACACTGAAGCTTTCTTT. Translated: CSARDFRQGNTEAFF.

This clonotype has only a few counts. A read error may explain this, as a much larger clone is one base away. The chain carries TRBV11-3 and TRBJ1-2; D unresolved. This CDR3 contains 14 residues. The V gene lost 0 bases and the J gene lost 7 bases, with 12 bases spanning the gap. The germline V gene has CDR1 SGHNT and CDR2 YENEEA. This CDR3 reads CASSLDRHDCGYTF. The CDR3, as DNA: TGTGCCAGCAGCTTAGATAGACACGACTGTGGCTACACCTTC.

The V and J genes are TRBV10-2 and TRBJ2-7; D ambiguous. The germline V and J ends were trimmed by 5 bases and 3 bases, with 8 bases remaining between them. The CDR3 is 12 residues long. CDR1 and CDR2 (germline): WSHSY, SAAADI. This chain's CDR3 is CASSWGIYEQYF. In DNA, the CDR3 is TGCGCCAGCAGTTGGGGAATCTACGAGCAGTACTTC.

This clonotype was detected only once. At one end, the junction sequence differs from germline, possibly due to a read error. This chain uses TRBV5-1 with TRBJ2-1, with a possible D match to TRBD2 (6 bases). The CDR3 is 12 residues long. From germline, CDR1 is SGHRS and CDR2 YFSETQ. Here the CDR3 reads CARSRSSAVQFF. As DNA, the CDR3 is TGTGCCAGATCTAGGTCTAGCGCAGTCCAGTTCTTC.

With regard to this clonotype: The CDR3 does not close with the conserved phenylalanine or tryptophan, likely indicating a read error. The chain carries TRBV6-2 or TRBV6-3 and TRBJ1-5; no reliable D call. The CDR3 has 11 amino acids. Trimming left V 2 bases short and J 12 bases short, with 8 bases between. Per the germline V gene, CDR1 is MNHEY and CDR2 is SVGEGT. The CDR3 spells CASSYLSSQHL. CDR3 bases: TGTGCCAGCAGTTACCTAAGTAGCCAGCATCTT.

In regard to this clonotype: A much more abundant neighbour one base away suggests this may be a read error. V gene TRBV5-6 combines with J gene TRBJ2-1; D might be TRBD2 (5 bases). Germline-derived CDR1 and CDR2 are SGHDT and YYEEEE. V was trimmed by 4 bases and J by 7 bases, leaving 12 bases between them. The CDR3 totals 13 residues. CDR3: CASSRRRENEQFF. DNA of the CDR3: TGTGCCAGCAGCCGGCGAAGGGAGAATGAGCAGTTCTTC. Complete variable domain (other parts from reference TRBV5-6 and TRBJ2-1): DAGVTQSPTHLIKTRGQQVTLRCSPKSGHDTVSWYQQALGQGPQFIFQYYEEEERQRGNFPDRFSGHQFPNYSSELNVNALLLGDSALYLCASSRRRENEQFFGPGTRLTVL.

Turning to this clonotype: At one end, the junction sequence differs from germline, possibly due to a read error. This sequence joins TRBV6-1 and TRBJ2-1, with D possibly called TRBD1 or TRBD2 (5 bases each). The CDR3 has 13 residues. The V gene's germline CDR1 is MNHNS and CDR2 SASEGT. CDR3 in DNA: TGTGCCAGCAGGGTGGGGGTGAACAATGAGCAGTGCTTC. This translates into CASRVGVNNEQCF.

The chain carries TRBV10-3 and TRBJ2-1; 9 nucleotides match TRBD2. The CDR3 loop spans 14 amino acids. Germline assignment: CDR1 ENHRY and CDR2 SYGVKD. Trimming took 11 bases from V and 7 from J; bases not matched to a gene: 12. The CDR3 DNA reads TGTGCCTCCCGATTTAGCGGGAGCGGGAATGAGCAGTTCTTC. Protein product: CASRFSGSGNEQFF.

The chain is built from TRBV20-1 and TRBJ2-1; 12 nucleotides agree with TRBD2. CDR1 is DFQATT, CDR2 SNEGSKA, per germline (reference sequence). The CDR3 has 16 amino acids. The CDR3 is CRAGGPGTSGFGEQFF. Here the CDR3 DNA reads TGCAGGGCTGGGGGGCCCGGGACTAGCGGGTTCGGCGAGCAGTTCTTC.

Concerning this clonotype: At one boundary the junction diverges from the germline segment, which might be a read error. The CDR3 coding sequence is TGTGCCAACAGCTTAGGGCCGTTAAGGGGCTACGAGCAGTACTTC. The encoded protein is CANSLGPLRGYEQYF. The chain carries TRBV11-1 and TRBJ2-7, with a weak D call TRBD1 (5 bases). This CDR3 has 15 amino acids. Germline V lookup: CDR1 SGHAT, CDR2 FQDESV (reference sequence).